Listed here are 21 T cell receptor beta chains from one sample, sequenced in a study of blood T cell repertoires in COVID-19. Assay used: immunoSEQ multiplex PCR; TCRdb lists only in-frame clones, some missing. The sample shows tens of thousands of clones, approximately 77% of them seen only once. The sequenced sample consisted of peripheral blood. All receptors derive from a human donor in a cohort sampled during active COVID-19.

The rearrangement links TRBV3-1 (or the pseudogene TRBV3-2) to TRBJ2-5; TRBD2 agrees at 7 bases. CDR1 LGHDT and CDR2 YNNKEL come from the germline V gene (reference sequence). The J segment lost 3 bases and the V segment lost 0 bases, leaving 4 bases of the junction unmatched. This CDR3 region has 15 residues. CDR3 DNA: TGTGCCAGCAGCCAAGAGGCGGGGGTCGAAGAGACCCAGTACTTC. Its translation is CASSQEAGVEETQYF.

The gene calls are TRBV14 and TRBJ1-2, with D perhaps matching TRBD1 (5 bases). From germline, CDR1 is SGHDN and CDR2 FVKESK. Trimming left V 4 bases short and J 3 bases short, with 15 bases between. This CDR3 region has 15 residues. For the CDR3, the DNA is TGTGCCAGCAGCCGCACGACAGCTCCACACTATGGCTACACCTTC. Residues: CASSRTTAPHYGYTF.

This clone was seen repeatedly, ten times or more. V gene TRBV5-1 combines with J gene TRBJ2-5; possibly TRBD2 for D (6 bases). CDR3 length equals 17 residues. V lost 4 bases and J 5 bases, leaving 24 bases between the germline ends. Germline V gives CDR1 SGHRS, CDR2 YFSETQ. The CDR3 loop is CASSRLGGIQSGETQYF. The CDR3 DNA reads TGCGCCAGCAGCCGCCTGGGGGGAATTCAAAGCGGGGAGACCCAGTACTTC.

The sample holds a few counts of this clone. The chain joins TRBV5-6 to TRBJ2-7, with TRBD2 matching over 7 bases. The CDR3 covers 12 residues. Per germline, CDR1 SGHDT and CDR2 YYEEEE. J was trimmed by 7 bases and V by 1 base; bases with no gene match: 2. CDR3 sequence reads: CASSLMRGEQYF. DNA of the CDR3: TGTGCCAGCAGCTTGATGCGGGGGGAGCAGTACTTC. Full variable domain (outside the CDR3, taken from reference TRBV5-6 and TRBJ2-7): DAGVTQSPTHLIKTRGQQVTLRCSPKSGHDTVSWYQQALGQGPQFIFQYYEEEERQRGNFPDRFSGHQFPNYSSELNVNALLLGDSALYLCASSLMRGEQYFGPGTRLTVT.

CDR3 sequence (DNA): TGTGCCAGCTCACCAGAGGGATCCCTGGAGACCCAGTACTTC. It encodes CASSPEGSLETQYF. The chain has TRBV18 and TRBJ2-5; D may be TRBD2 (5 bases). Trimming removed 2 bases at V and 5 bases at J, with 12 bases between. The CDR3 length is 14 residues. Germline assignment: CDR1 KGHSH and CDR2 LQKENI.

The J gene is TRBJ1-3, the V gene TRBV10-2; possible D gene TRBD1, 5 bases. This CDR3 region has 13 residues. Germline CDR1 WSHSY, CDR2 SAAADI. Trimming took 11 bases from V and 3 from J, leaving 14 bases between them. CDR3 loop: CAVLKQGGNTIYF. The CDR3 DNA reads TGCGCCGTTCTAAAGCAGGGTGGAAACACCATATATTTT.

This clone came up once. This chain links TRBV3-1 (or the pseudogene TRBV3-2) with TRBJ1-3, with D unclear. Germline V gene data show CDR1 as LGHDT and CDR2 as YNNKEL (reference sequence). The CDR3 is 18 amino acids. Trimming removed 2 bases from V and 0 bases from J, with 17 bases in between. CDR3 sequence: CASSQSTPGRVSGNTIYF. The CDR3 DNA reads as TGTGCCAGCAGCCAATCCACCCCGGGAAGGGTCTCTGGAAACACCATATATTTT.

The genes are TRBV11-2 and TRBJ2-2; a possible D gene is TRBD2 (6 bases). Trimming removed 3 bases at V and 4 bases at J, with 21 bases between. Looked up from germline, CDR1 is SGHAT and CDR2 is FQNNGV. This CDR3 is built from 18 residues. CDR3 region: CASSFGRDGGRGTGELFF. The DNA of the CDR3 is TGTGCCAGCAGCTTCGGTCGGGACGGCGGGCGGGGCACCGGGGAGCTGTTTTTT. Together with reference TRBV11-2 and TRBJ2-2, the CDR3 gives the full variable domain: EAGVAQSPRYKIIEKRQSVAFWCNPISGHATLYWYQQILGQGPKLLIQFQNNGVVDDSQLPKDRFSAERLKGVDSTLKIQPAKLEDSAVYLCASSFGRDGGRGTGELFFGEGSRLTVL.

This clone was seen a few times. The chain is built from TRBV19 and TRBJ2-3, with TRBD2 matching over 8 bases. The CDR3 length is 15 residues. Unmatched junction bases numbered 5, after V lost 5 bases and J lost 1 base. Germline V lookup: CDR1 LNHDA, CDR2 SQIVND (reference sequence). The CDR3 nucleotides read TGTGCCAGTAGTCGAGCGGGAGTAGGCACAGATACGCAGTATTTT. It translates to CASSRAGVGTDTQYF. The variable domain in full, completed from reference TRBV19 and TRBJ2-3, reads DGGITQSPKYLFRKEGQNVTLSCEQNLNHDAMYWYRQDPGQGLRLIYYSQIVNDFQKGDIAEGYSVSREKKESFPLTVTSAQKNPTAFYLCASSRAGVGTDTQYFGPGTRLTVL.

This clone was seen only a few times. The CDR3 DNA reads as TGTGCCAGCAGTTCCCTGACAGGGGCCAGCAATCAGCCCCAGCATTTT. Protein sequence: CASSSLTGASNQPQHF. The rearrangement links TRBV27 to TRBJ1-5; TRBD1 matches at 8 bases. Germline CDR1 MNHEY, CDR2 SMNVEV (reference sequence). CDR3 length: 16 amino acids. With 4 bases clipped from V and 1 base from J, the junction kept 6 bases outside the gene matches.

The gene calls are TRBV7-2 and TRBJ2-7; 8 bases match TRBD1. The CDR3 runs 14 residues. Germline V gene lookup returns CDR1 SGHTA and CDR2 FQGNSA. V shed 3 bases, J shed 1 base, and the junction held 2 bases outside the gene matches. The CDR3 sequence is CASSLDRVSYEQYF. For the CDR3, the DNA is TGTGCCAGCAGCTTGGACAGGGTTTCCTACGAGCAGTACTTC.

This sequence joins TRBV27 and TRBJ1-5; 9 bases agree with TRBD1. Germline lookup yields CDR1 MNHEY and CDR2 SMNVEV (reference sequence). V lost 6 bases, J lost 1 base, and 7 bases stayed unmatched. This CDR3 has 16 residues. The CDR3 nucleotides read TGTGCCAGCAGGCGGACAGGGGCGCGCAGCAATCAGCCCCAGCATTTT. Translating it yields CASRRTGARSNQPQHF.

The CDR3 nucleotides read TGCGCCAGCAGCTTGGGGGACAGTATCACTGAAGCTTTCTTT. It codes for CASSLGDSITEAFF. The V and J genes are TRBV5-1 and TRBJ1-1; 7 bases are a match to TRBD1. Losses at the gene ends were 0 bases for V and 4 bases for J; bases not matched to a gene: 3. Germline V gene sequence: CDR1 SGHRS, CDR2 YFSETQ. This CDR3 region has 14 residues.

This clone was recorded only once. This chain uses TRBV19 with TRBJ1-3, with 8 bases matching TRBD1. With V trimmed by 3 bases and J by 2 bases, 3 bases remained unmatched. The germline CDR1 and CDR2 sequences are LNHDA and SQIVND (reference sequence). This CDR3 comprises 15 residues. The CDR3 spells CASSMSDRAGNTIYF. The CDR3 nucleotides are TGTGCCAGTAGTATGTCGGACAGGGCTGGAAACACCATATATTTT.

The chain employs TRBV3-1 (or the pseudogene TRBV3-2) and TRBJ1-5; D is unclear. The V and J ends lost 2 bases and 7 bases respectively, with 9 bases between them. This CDR3 region has 13 residues. The germline V gene encodes CDR1 LGHDT and CDR2 YNNKEL (reference sequence). The CDR3 coding sequence is TGTGCCAGCAGCCAAATACTAGGCCAGCCCCAGCATTTT. Its translation: CASSQILGQPQHF.

J is TRBJ2-2 and V is TRBV29-1; D remains ambiguous. Trimming removed 4 bases from V and 6 bases from J, with 9 bases in between. Germline V gives CDR1 SQVTM, CDR2 ANQGSEA. This CDR3 is built from 12 residues. The CDR3 sequence is CSVGTFPGELFF. The CDR3 DNA follows: TGCAGCGTTGGTACTTTTCCCGGGGAGCTGTTTTTT.

This clone has just a few counts. The chain links TRBV19 to TRBJ1-1; 9 nucleotides agree with TRBD1. From germline, CDR1 is LNHDA and CDR2 SQIVND (reference sequence). CDR3 length: 12 residues. J lost 10 bases, V lost 4 bases, and 4 bases had no gene match. The CDR3 DNA reads as TGTGCCAGTAGTACCCGACAGGGGGGAGCTTTCTTT. Translation gives CASSTRQGGAFF.

This rearrangement joins TRBV30 to TRBJ2-5; 7 nucleotides match TRBD1. The germline V gene encodes CDR1 GTSNPN and CDR2 SVGIG (reference sequence). V lost 1 base to trimming and J lost 4 bases; unmatched junction nucleotides: 6. The CDR3 loop spans 14 amino acids. The CDR3 protein is CAWSGQGARETQYF. CDR3 bases: TGTGCCTGGAGTGGACAGGGTGCGCGAGAGACCCAGTACTTC.

There are a few counts of this clone. The V and J genes are TRBV4-3 and TRBJ1-3, with D maybe TRBD1 (5 bases). Germline CDR1 is LGHNA and CDR2 is YSLEER. The V gene lost 0 bases and the J gene lost 3 bases, with 12 bases spanning the gap. The CDR3 totals 16 residues. CDR3 bases: TGCGCCAGCAGCCAAGACCTCCGACAGCTTGGAAACACCATATATTTT. Encoded protein: CASSQDLRQLGNTIYF.

The rearrangement uses TRBV6-5 and TRBJ1-1; 9 bases line up with TRBD1. Germline-derived CDR1 and CDR2 are MNHEY and SVGAGI. V was pared by 6 bases and J by 7 bases, with 3 bases of the junction left unmatched. The CDR3 totals 12 residues. CDR3 sequence: CASRSTGGEAFF. DNA for the CDR3: TGTGCCAGCAGGTCGACAGGGGGTGAAGCTTTCTTT.

This chain uses TRBV28 with TRBJ2-5; 9 positions agree with TRBD2. This CDR3 is built from 15 residues. Germline V gives CDR1 MDHEN, CDR2 SYDVKM. The V and J ends lost 4 bases and 2 bases, in that order; junction bases with no gene match: 5. This CDR3 is CASSSTSGGQETQYF. As DNA, the CDR3 is TGTGCCAGCAGTTCGACTAGCGGAGGGCAAGAGACCCAGTACTTC.